The 20 T cell receptor beta chains below were found in one sample sequenced in a study of blood T cell repertoires in COVID-19. Libraries were prepared by immunoSEQ multiplex PCR; TCRdb keeps only in-frame clonotypes and omits some of them. The sample consists of about 230,000 clones, roughly 82% of them appearing once. Sequences were obtained from peripheral blood. The receptor source for this set is a woman aged 40 to 49 who had recovered from COVID-19.

The rearrangement links TRBV11-3 to TRBJ2-2; D perhaps matches TRBD2 (5 bases). CDR1 and CDR2 from the germline V gene are SGHNT and YENEEA. Deletions cut 8 bases from V and 6 bases from J, with 25 bases between. The CDR3 consists of 17 residues. For the CDR3, the DNA is TGTGCCAGCCCAATCGACTCATCGAGGACTGGACCCGGGGAGCTGTTTTTT. Its protein is CASPIDSSRTGPGELFF.

The V gene is TRBV6-1, the J gene TRBJ1-1; D remains ambiguous. V was pared by 1 base and J by 4 bases, with 7 bases between. Germline V gives CDR1 MNHNS, CDR2 SASEGT. The CDR3 is made up of 13 amino acids. CDR3 DNA sequence: TGTGCCAGCAGTGAAGGAGGGAGCACTGAAGCTTTCTTT. As protein: CASSEGGSTEAFF.

The gene calls are TRBV6-1 and TRBJ2-3, with 15 bases that match TRBD2. This CDR3 comprises 17 residues. Germline V lookup: CDR1 MNHNS, CDR2 SASEGT. Germline trimming cut 4 bases from V and 7 bases from J; bases unmatched to any gene: 9. CDR3 coding DNA: TGTGCCAGCAGTGTCTCCGGGACTAGCGGGGGGCGGAATACGCAGTATTTT. Its translation is CASSVSGTSGGRNTQYF.

This rearrangement joins TRBV5-4 to TRBJ1-2; possibly TRBD1 for D (6 bases). The V gene lost 4 bases and the J gene lost 1 base, with 11 bases spanning the gap. Germline CDR1 is SGHNT and CDR2 is YYREEE (reference sequence). The length of the CDR3 is 14 residues. Here the CDR3 reads CASSPQGGNYGYTF. The CDR3 bases are TGTGCCAGCAGCCCACAAGGGGGTAACTATGGCTACACCTTC.

The V gene is TRBV5-1, the J gene TRBJ1-4; possibly TRBD1 for D (6 bases). V lost 2 bases and J lost 0, with 11 bases in between. Germline V lookup: CDR1 SGHRS, CDR2 YFSETQ. CDR3 length: 16 amino acids. CDR3 loop: CASSLGQISTNEKLFF. The CDR3 bases are TGCGCCAGCAGCTTAGGACAGATCTCAACTAATGAAAAACTGTTTTTT.

The chain recombines TRBV19 with TRBJ2-7; 8 positions agree with TRBD1. The CDR3 is 14 amino acids. Germline CDR1 is LNHDA and CDR2 is SQIVND (reference sequence). The ends lost 3 bases at V and 0 bases at J; junction bases unmatched: 1. CDR3 nucleotides: TGTGCCAGTAGTATGGGGACAGGCTCCTACGAGCAGTACTTC. Translated, it gives CASSMGTGSYEQYF.

The rearrangement joins TRBV6-6 to TRBJ2-7, with TRBD1 matching over 8 bases. With 0 bases clipped from V and 3 bases from J, the junction kept 4 bases outside the gene matches. CDR1 MNHNY and CDR2 SVGAGI come from the germline V gene (reference sequence). The length of the CDR3 is 15 residues. CDR3 loop: CASSYSSGQVYEQYF. CDR3 bases: TGTGCCAGCAGTTACTCGTCGGGACAGGTCTACGAGCAGTACTTC.

This clone was seen a single time. V is TRBV19 and J is TRBJ2-3; weak D call: TRBD2 (6 bases). This CDR3 has 14 residues. Trimming removed 5 bases from V and 2 bases from J, with 11 bases in between. Germline V gives CDR1 LNHDA, CDR2 SQIVND (reference sequence). The CDR3 is CASSLRDFTDTQYF. CDR3 nucleotides: TGTGCCAGTAGTCTACGGGACTTCACAGATACGCAGTATTTT.

The rearrangement links TRBV19 to TRBJ1-1; D perhaps matches TRBD1 (6 bases). Germline V CDR1 and CDR2: LNHDA, SQIVND (reference sequence). V gave up 5 bases and J gave up 1 base, with 14 bases separating them. The CDR3 covers 15 residues. The CDR3 loop is CASSAPRDKNTEAFF. As DNA, the CDR3 is TGTGCCAGTAGTGCCCCTCGGGACAAGAACACTGAAGCTTTCTTT.

This clone has a handful of counts. The V call is TRBV5-1, the J call TRBJ2-7; 9 positions agree with TRBD1. The CDR3 is 15 amino acids. CDR1 and CDR2 from the germline V gene are SGHRS and YFSETQ. Trimming removed 2 bases from V and 5 bases from J; junction bases left unmatched: 8. Written as DNA, the CDR3 is TGCGCCAGCAGCTTACGCGGGACAGGGTTCCACGAGCAGTACTTC. This codes for CASSLRGTGFHEQYF.

Written as DNA, the CDR3 is TGCGCCAGCAGCTACGGGACTAGCGGGGCCAATGAGCAGTTCTTC. It translates to CASSYGTSGANEQFF. The chain links TRBV5-1 to TRBJ2-1; 13 bases fit TRBD2. With 3 bases clipped from V and 6 bases from J, the junction kept 3 bases outside the gene matches. This CDR3 spans 15 amino acids. Per the germline V gene, CDR1 is SGHRS and CDR2 is YFSETQ.

This chain connects TRBV6-2 or TRBV6-3 to TRBJ1-2, with 9 bases aligning to TRBD1. The CDR3 totals 15 residues. Germline V CDR1 and CDR2: MNHEY, SVGEGT. V was clipped by 4 bases and J by 13 bases; unmatched bases: 16. The CDR3 here is CASSSGTGNSKRCTF. The CDR3 DNA is TGTGCCAGCAGTTCCGGGACAGGGAATTCCAAACGCTGCACCTTC.

The chain links TRBV10-2 to TRBJ1-5; 11 nucleotides align to TRBD1. Losses at the gene ends were 5 bases for V and 3 bases for J; bases not matched to a gene: 9. The germline V gene encodes CDR1 WSHSY and CDR2 SAAADI. The CDR3 runs to 17 residues. The CDR3 spells CASSIAGTGGYNQPQHF. CDR3 sequence (DNA): TGCGCCAGCAGTATAGCCGGGACAGGGGGGTACAATCAGCCCCAGCATTTT.

This chain links TRBV28 with TRBJ1-3; TRBD1 is a possible D gene (5 bases). V was clipped by 3 bases and J by 7 bases, with 13 bases between them. The germline CDR1 and CDR2 sequences are MDHEN and SYDVKM. The CDR3 is 14 amino acids. CDR3 sequence (DNA): TGTGCCAGCAGTTTCCAGGGAACGGTTAACACCATATATTTT. Protein sequence: CASSFQGTVNTIYF.

In DNA form, the CDR3 reads TGTGCCAGTAGAGAGACAGGGTACATGAACACTGAAGCTTTCTTT. It encodes CASRETGYMNTEAFF. The chain carries TRBV19 and TRBJ1-1; TRBD1 agrees at 7 bases. The CDR3 contains 15 residues. The V and J ends lost 6 bases and 0 bases, in that order; junction bases with no gene match: 7. The germline CDR1 and CDR2 sequences are LNHDA and SQIVND (reference sequence).

J is TRBJ1-2 and V is TRBV18; D is ambiguous. This CDR3 is 14 amino acids long. CDR1 is KGHSH and CDR2 is LQKENI in the germline V gene. V lost 1 base and J 4 bases, leaving 10 bases between the germline ends. The CDR3: CASSPRQQTYGYTF. The CDR3 DNA is TGTGCCAGCTCACCACGGCAACAGACCTATGGCTACACCTTC.

The rearrangement links TRBV7-6 to TRBJ2-3, with 13 bases lining up with TRBD2. CDR1 and CDR2 (germline): SGHVS, FNYEAQ. The V gene end was trimmed by 5 bases and the J gene end by 4 bases; junction bases not matched to a gene: 3. The CDR3 loop spans 15 amino acids. CDR3 loop: CASSTGLAGADTQYF. The CDR3 DNA sequence: TGTGCCAGCAGCACAGGACTAGCGGGGGCAGATACGCAGTATTTT.

The CDR3 sequence: CASRNGGYGANVLTF. Here the CDR3 DNA reads TGTGCCAGCAGGAATGGGGGGTACGGGGCCAACGTCCTGACTTTC. The chain joins TRBV27 to TRBJ2-6; D is perhaps TRBD2 (6 bases). Trimming cost V 6 bases and J 4 bases, with 13 bases left between them. CDR1 is MNHEY and CDR2 is SMNVEV in the germline V gene (reference sequence). The CDR3 extends over 15 amino acids.

This chain links TRBV10-1 with TRBJ2-3; no firm D call. CDR1 and CDR2 (germline): WNHNN, SYGVQD (reference sequence). V was clipped by 2 bases and J by 0 bases, with 9 bases between them. The CDR3 extends over 15 amino acids. Here the CDR3 reads CASSEKLPSTDTQYF. The CDR3 bases are TGCGCCAGCAGTGAGAAACTTCCGAGCACAGATACGCAGTATTTT.

The count of this clone is one. The genes are TRBV5-1 and TRBJ2-3; tentatively, D is TRBD1 (6 bases). The CDR3 extends over 15 amino acids. Trimming left V 2 bases short and J 0 bases short, with 10 bases between. The germline V gene has CDR1 SGHRS and CDR2 YFSETQ. The CDR3 is CASSLQGASTDTQYF. CDR3 bases: TGCGCCAGCAGCTTACAGGGAGCTAGCACAGATACGCAGTATTTT.